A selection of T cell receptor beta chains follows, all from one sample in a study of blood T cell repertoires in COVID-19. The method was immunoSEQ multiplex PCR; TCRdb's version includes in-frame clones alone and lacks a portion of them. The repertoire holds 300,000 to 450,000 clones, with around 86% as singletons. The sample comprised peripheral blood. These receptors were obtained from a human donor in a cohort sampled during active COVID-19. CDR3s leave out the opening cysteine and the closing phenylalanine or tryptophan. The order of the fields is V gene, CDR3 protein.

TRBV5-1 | ASSSGTGNTEAF
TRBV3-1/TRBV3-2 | ASSQDVIAGYETQY
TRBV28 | ASSFRVSVTKEYGYT
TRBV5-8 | ASSQDRVTYNEQF
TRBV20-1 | SGESGEEQY
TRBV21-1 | ASSNSLRRGGIQETQY
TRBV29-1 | SVTRGGDTEAF
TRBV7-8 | ASSPQRTGGGNQPQH
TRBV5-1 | ASSSGGGTDTQY
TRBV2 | ASRTGQGTGNTIY
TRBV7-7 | ASRPITGTGSNEQF
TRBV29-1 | STGLVDQETQY
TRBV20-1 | SAPFRETQY
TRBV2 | ASSRERGFGNTIY
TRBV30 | AWSVNRGGYQPQH
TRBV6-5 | ATGRGAGETQY
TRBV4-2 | ASSQATSGQGDYTGELF
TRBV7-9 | ASSLALGSSASSYEQY
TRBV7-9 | ASRLYDSPSSYNSPLH
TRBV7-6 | ASSRGRNTEAF
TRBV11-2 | ASSLAGSDTQY
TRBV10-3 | AISEYGQGEDEKLF
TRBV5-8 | ASSLDLAGSYNEQF
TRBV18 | ASSPSRESSPLH
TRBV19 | ASSVSSGARSYNEQF
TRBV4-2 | ASSQGDRSTDTQY
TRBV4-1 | ASSRGQGNTEAF
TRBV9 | ASSAGALNTEAF
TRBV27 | ASSYPRLAKNIQY
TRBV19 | ASSTTRQGAYEQY
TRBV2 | ASSESGGGGNEQF
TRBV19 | ASSIAGDSVYTEAF
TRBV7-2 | ASSYTGGFYEQY
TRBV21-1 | ASSKAMGQGGNQPQH
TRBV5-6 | ASSLGLQYEQY
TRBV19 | ASSTRQGIETQY
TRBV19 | ASSVDRTYGYT
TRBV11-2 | ASSFSGDNSPLH
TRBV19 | ASSVSGTGDQPQH
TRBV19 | ASSTTGVNTEAF
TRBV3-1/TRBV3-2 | ASSRTSGSQQEQF
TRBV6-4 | ARRFFSGIYNEQF
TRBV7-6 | ASSFSPGTNYGYT
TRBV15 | ATSRRGAGVFGELF
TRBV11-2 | ASSLARLTGFYNEQF
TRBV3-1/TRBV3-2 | ASSQDWESNTEAF
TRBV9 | ASSPGQITGELF
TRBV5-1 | ASSIDRNQPQH
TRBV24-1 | ATIDPLRQGSTDTQY
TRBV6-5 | ASSVDRGSYNEQF